This T cell receptor beta chain was sequenced for a study of shared clonotypes between healthy human individuals. Study background: Contributing individuals were a couple of females and a few males aged 18 to 49. Regarding the study as a whole: The authors expected sequencing depth to affect clonotype sharing among donors.

With 1 base removed from V and 0 bases from J, the gap between germline ends came to 14 bases. Germline V CDR1 and CDR2: SGHVS, FQNEAQ. CDR3 length equals 17 residues. Replicate PCRs were loaded with approximately 300 ng DNA from unsorted PBMC, 30,000 or so T cell genomes. Sequencing on ten immunoSEQ deep assay plates was performed for unsorted PBMC DNA. The repertoire was sequenced with immunoSEQ multiplex PCR; TCRdb's copy has only in-frame clones and lacks some. The sample gives about 600,000 clones, around 80% of which show up once; around 11% is in the top ten. On this clone: Its antigen is unknown.

The sequencing input was PBMCs. The receptor's source is a woman aged 40 to 55 in good health. Some clones in this sample may be carry-over from other donors' samples. The chain joins TRBV7-8 to TRBJ2-3; D not resolved. The CDR3 DNA follows: TGTGCCAGCAGCTTAGACGAGTCAAGCATTAGCACAGATACGCAGTATTTT. Translated, it gives CASSLDESSISTDTQYF.